These 26 T cell receptor beta chains came from one sample sequenced in a study of cytomegalovirus exposure and HLA in healthy donors. PCR primers comprised 60 Vbeta and 13 Jbeta primers. This table comes from immunoSEQ multiplex PCR, and its TCRdb copy is limited to in-frame clones, with some not included. The sample includes approximately 150,000 clones, around 85% of them seen just once. The sequenced sample consisted of PBMCs. The source is a man in his forties or fifties in good health and CMV-seronegative.

This clone was recorded a few times. The junction departs from the called germline gene at one end, perhaps through a read error. This sequence joins TRBV10-3 and TRBJ1-1; D remains unclear. The CDR3 consists of 10 residues. Germline V CDR1 and CDR2: ENHRY, SYGVKD. CDR3 region: CAISDGELIF. In DNA form, the CDR3 reads TGTGCCATCAGTGACGGGGAGCTGATCTTT.

The chain recombines TRBV11-1 with TRBJ2-1; D might be TRBD2 (5 bases). Trimming shortened V by 2 bases and J by 7 bases, and 9 bases separated the two germline ends. This CDR3 has 13 amino acids. CDR1 is SGHAT, CDR2 FQDESV, per germline (reference sequence). CDR3 protein: CASSLWSGNEQFF. CDR3 in DNA: TGTGCCAGCAGCTTATGGTCGGGGAATGAGCAGTTCTTC.

V gene TRBV2 combines with J gene TRBJ1-2, with a tentative D call TRBD1 (5 bases). Germline V lookup: CDR1 SNHLY, CDR2 FYNNEI. Trimming pared 7 bases from V and 5 bases from J, leaving 14 bases between. This CDR3 has 13 amino acids. CDR3 nucleotide sequence: TGTGCCAGCACCAAAGGACAAGAATATGGCTACACCTTC. This gives the protein CASTKGQEYGYTF.

V usage is TRBV10-2 and J usage is TRBJ2-3, with 9 bases fitting TRBD2. The trim removed 8 bases at V and 7 bases at J, leaving 7 bases unmatched. Per germline, CDR1 WSHSY and CDR2 SAAADI. The CDR3 runs 13 residues. The CDR3 coding sequence is TGCGCCAGCCTTAGCGGGGGTGTTAATACGCAGTATTTT. As protein: CASLSGGVNTQYF.

The rearrangement links TRBV2 to TRBJ2-7; 7 bases are a match to TRBD1. Germline V gene data show CDR1 as SNHLY and CDR2 as FYNNEI. The CDR3 totals 13 residues. V trimming: 5 bases; J trimming: 4 bases; junction bases outside the gene matches: 5. The CDR3, as DNA: TGTGCCAGCAGTACTCACAGGGGATACGAGCAGTACTTC. Residues: CASSTHRGYEQYF.

This clone came up a few times. This chain connects TRBV19 to TRBJ1-1, with a possible D match to TRBD1 (5 bases). The CDR3 is made up of 14 amino acids. CDR1 is LNHDA and CDR2 is SQIVND in the germline V gene (reference sequence). V dropped 6 bases and J dropped 0 bases, with 11 bases sitting between them. CDR3 in amino acids: CASRSPGVNTEAFF. The DNA of the CDR3 is TGTGCCAGTAGGTCACCGGGGGTGAACACTGAAGCTTTCTTT.

The chain uses TRBV21-1 and TRBJ2-3; no DNA check was done on the table's D call, TRBD2. TRBV21-1 is a pseudogene segment. The CDR3 has 17 amino acids. CDR3 sequence: CASSKEGTSGDTDTQYF. Here the CDR3 DNA reads TGTGCCAGCAGCAAAGAGGGGACTAGCGGAGACACAGATACGCAGTATTTT.

The V and J genes are TRBV19 and TRBJ1-2, with D possibly being TRBD1 (6 bases). There are 15 residues in the CDR3. Looked up from germline, CDR1 is LNHDA and CDR2 is SQIVND (reference sequence). V was cut by 5 bases and J by 7 bases, with 20 bases left in between. CDR3: CASSPDAQGFGGYTF. The DNA for the CDR3 is TGTGCCAGTAGTCCGGATGCACAGGGATTCGGTGGCTACACCTTC.

The V gene is TRBV6-4, the J gene TRBJ2-6; no reliable D call. This CDR3 has 16 residues. Trimming pared 4 bases from V and 0 bases from J, leaving 10 bases between. The germline V gene has CDR1 MRHNA and CDR2 SNTAGT. CDR3 sequence (DNA): TGTGCCAGCAGTGCATCGCTTAGCTCTGGGGCCAACGTCCTGACTTTC. It codes for CASSASLSSGANVLTF.

There are a few counts of this clone. This chain uses TRBV6-1 with TRBJ2-5, with unresolved D. From germline, CDR1 is MNHNS and CDR2 SASEGT. The CDR3 has 12 amino acids. Trimming removed 1 base from V and 11 bases from J, with 11 bases in between. The chain's CDR3 is CASSEVGREQYF. As DNA, the CDR3 is TGTGCCAGCAGTGAAGTGGGCCGAGAGCAGTACTTC.

The rearrangement joins TRBV27 to TRBJ2-3; possibly TRBD2 for D (6 bases). Trimming stripped 1 base from V and 5 bases from J, with 7 bases between. The CDR3 is 13 residues long. CDR1 is MNHEY and CDR2 is SMNVEV in the germline V gene (reference sequence). CDR3 DNA sequence: TGTGCCAGCAGTTTATGGAGGGGAGATACGCAGTATTTT. The encoded protein is CASSLWRGDTQYF.

This chain connects TRBV7-2 to TRBJ1-1; possibly TRBD1 for D (5 bases). The germline gives CDR1 SGHTA, CDR2 FQGNSA. The V end lost 5 bases, the J end lost 4 bases, and 14 bases lay between the germline ends. The length of the CDR3 is 14 residues. CDR3 coding DNA: TGTGCCAGCAGCCCCCGGAGGGGAGGCACTGAAGCTTTCTTT. It specifies CASSPRRGGTEAFF. The full variable domain, completed using reference TRBV7-2 and TRBJ1-1, is GAGVSQSPSNKVTEKGKDVELRCDPISGHTALYWYRQSLGQGLEFLIYFQGNSAPDKSGLPSDRFSAERTGGSVSTLTIQRTQQEDSAVYLCASSPRRGGTEAFFGQGTRLTVV.

The chain combines TRBV6-5 with TRBJ2-1, with 7 bases that match TRBD1. The CDR3 sequence is 16 residues long. Germline V lookup: CDR1 MNHEY, CDR2 SVGAGI. Trimming removed 1 base from V and 5 bases from J; junction bases left unmatched: 8. CDR3 in DNA: TGTGCCAGCAGTTACTGGGGCAGGGGGATCAACAATGAGCAGTTCTTC. Translating it yields CASSYWGRGINNEQFF.

The chain is built from TRBV6-5 and TRBJ2-5; 8 nucleotides match TRBD2. Germline assignment: CDR1 MNHEY and CDR2 SVGAGI. The CDR3 length is 12 residues. With 11 bases clipped from V and 2 bases from J, the junction kept 4 bases outside the gene matches. CDR3 sequence reads: CASGLAQETQYF. CDR3 DNA: TGTGCCTCAGGACTAGCTCAAGAGACCCAGTACTTC.

This clone has a handful of counts. The chain recombines TRBV5-1 with TRBJ2-7; D possibly corresponds to TRBD1 (5 bases). In germline, CDR1 is SGHRS, CDR2 YFSETQ. The CDR3 totals 14 residues. Trimming left V 0 bases short and J 3 bases short, with 10 bases between. The CDR3 nucleotides are TGCGCCAGCAGCTTGGGGGCAGGGTTCTACGAGCAGTACTTC. Translated, it gives CASSLGAGFYEQYF.

The chain links TRBV7-6 to TRBJ2-7, with D unresolved. Per the germline V gene, CDR1 is SGHVS and CDR2 is FNYEAQ. The CDR3 totals 14 residues. Trimming shortened V by 5 bases and J by 3 bases, and 14 bases separated the two germline ends. The CDR3 region has the DNA TGTGCCAGCAGCCTCCTAGACCAAAACTACGAGCAGTACTTC. Its protein is CASSLLDQNYEQYF.

CDR3 sequence reads: CASSLEGLMNTEAFF. The CDR3 DNA is TGTGCCAGCAGCCTGGAGGGGCTTATGAACACTGAAGCTTTCTTT. This sequence joins TRBV5-4 and TRBJ1-1, with D possibly being TRBD1 (5 bases). CDR1 and CDR2 from the germline V gene are SGHNT and YYREEE (reference sequence). Trimming shortened V by 4 bases and J by 0 bases, and 13 bases separated the two germline ends. The CDR3 sequence is 15 residues long.

V gene TRBV27 combines with J gene TRBJ1-2; D gene unclear. Trimming stripped 3 bases from V and 4 bases from J, with 9 bases between. Germline V gene data show CDR1 as MNHEY and CDR2 as SMNVEV (reference sequence). This CDR3 has 13 residues. CDR3 region: CASSFRGSYGYTF. The CDR3 region has the DNA TGTGCCAGCAGTTTTAGAGGGTCCTATGGCTACACCTTC.

The chain couples TRBV19 to TRBJ1-6, with TRBD1 matching over 9 bases. The trim removed 4 bases at V and 7 bases at J, leaving 2 bases unmatched. The length of the CDR3 is 14 residues. Germline CDR1 and CDR2: LNHDA and SQIVND (reference sequence). In DNA, the CDR3 is TGTGCCAGTAGTACCGGGACAGGGAATTCACCCCTCCACTTT. It translates to CASSTGTGNSPLHF.

This clone has just a few counts. The CDR3 is CAWSVQSGSTDTQYF. In nucleotides, the CDR3 is TGTGCCTGGAGTGTACAGAGCGGGAGCACAGATACGCAGTATTTT. The V call is TRBV30, the J call TRBJ2-3, with D maybe TRBD2 (6 bases). The ends were cut back, 0 bases at V and 0 bases at J, with 10 bases in the middle. The length of the CDR3 is 15 residues. Germline V gene data show CDR1 as GTSNPN and CDR2 as SVGIG (reference sequence).

This clone has only a few counts. V and J are TRBV5-1 and TRBJ2-4; D unclear. The CDR3 length is 15 residues. V dropped 4 bases and J dropped 1 base, with 12 bases sitting between them. Germline lookup yields CDR1 SGHRS and CDR2 YFSETQ. The CDR3 region is CASSPTPLAKNIQYF. For the CDR3, the DNA is TGCGCCAGCAGCCCGACTCCTTTGGCCAAAAACATTCAGTACTTC.

V gene TRBV4-1 combines with J gene TRBJ2-5; D is perhaps TRBD2 (5 bases). CDR3 length: 16 amino acids. V was trimmed by 0 bases and J by 5 bases, leaving 16 bases between them. From germline, CDR1 is MGHRA and CDR2 YSYEKL. Written as DNA, the CDR3 is TGCGCCAGCAGCCAAGATTCTTCTAGCTGGAGGGAGACCCAGTACTTC. As protein: CASSQDSSSWRETQYF.

The chain employs TRBV30 and TRBJ1-1; the D gene is possibly TRBD1 (5 bases). The CDR3 is 11 amino acids. Germline-derived CDR1 and CDR2 are GTSNPN and SVGIG (reference sequence). With 8 bases removed from V and 10 bases from J, the gap between germline ends came to 17 bases. The CDR3 DNA reads TGTGCCACCGGGGGAGGATCGCTAGCTTTCTTT. Its protein product is CATGGGSLAFF.

This chain links TRBV6-5 with TRBJ1-6, with 8 bases lining up with TRBD1. The junction had 3 bases not matched to a gene; V was cut back by 5 bases and J by 6 bases. There are 14 residues in the CDR3. Germline V gene lookup returns CDR1 MNHEY and CDR2 SVGAGI. CDR3 sequence (DNA): TGTGCCAGCAGTCGGACAGGGACTAATTCACCCCTCCACTTT. Protein sequence: CASSRTGTNSPLHF.

V and J are TRBV11-3 and TRBJ1-1; TRBD1 matches 8 bases. V was clipped by 5 bases and J by 10 bases; unmatched bases: 9. Looked up from germline, CDR1 is SGHNT and CDR2 is YENEEA. The length of the CDR3 is 13 residues. The chain's CDR3 is CASSPGQGSLAFF. Written as DNA, the CDR3 is TGTGCCAGCAGCCCAGGACAGGGCAGTTTAGCTTTCTTT.

The chain combines TRBV5-8 with TRBJ1-2; the match to TRBD1 covers 7 bases. There are 16 residues in the CDR3. Germline-derived CDR1 and CDR2 are SGHTS and YDEGEE. V lost 5 bases and J lost 9; bases outside the gene matches: 19. For the CDR3, the DNA is TGTGCCAGCAGTCAATACCGACGCACTACAGGGGAGAGCTACACCTTC. Translation: CASSQYRRTTGESYTF.